The next 5 T cell receptor beta chains were all read from a single sample in a study of PD-1 blockade in classical Hodgkin lymphoma. Assay: immunoSEQ multiplex PCR; the TCRdb copy retains only in-frame clones and omits some. The sample records roughly 25,000 clones, around 68% being singletons. Time point indicated: cycle 4 day 1 (C4D1), after five to seven weeks of nivolumab. In every patient, relapse followed autologous stem cell transplantation, while exposure to brentuximab vedotin differed. This specimen was peripheral blood mononuclear cells (PBMCs), taken before the fourth cycle of nivolumab. The receptors come from a human donor with classical Hodgkin lymphoma.

The rearrangement uses TRBV6-4 and TRBJ2-1; D not certain. Germline CDR1 reads MRHNA; CDR2 reads SNTAGT. V dropped 8 bases and J dropped 6 bases, with 14 bases sitting between them. The CDR3 is made up of 13 amino acids. The DNA of the CDR3 is TGTGCCAGCGCGAAGTGGGATTCCAATGAGCAGTTCTTC. Protein product: CASAKWDSNEQFF.

The chain couples TRBV23-1 to TRBJ2-7; 10 nucleotides match TRBD1. TRBV23-1 is reported as an ORF; its role is uncertain. The CDR3 loop spans 18 amino acids. J was trimmed by 6 bases and V by 3 bases; bases with no gene match: 17. The CDR3, as DNA: TGCGCCAGCAGTCATTGCCCGCCCGGGGGACAGGGGCCCGCCGAGCAGTACTTC. It yields the protein CASSHCPPGGQGPAEQYF.

This clone has only a few counts. CDR3 nucleotides: TGTGCCAGCTCTCTCATGTTGGGCAGATATAATGAAAAACTGTTTTTT. This gives the protein CASSLMLGRYNEKLFF. V is TRBV18 and J is TRBJ1-4, with no clear D. CDR1 is KGHSH and CDR2 is LQKENI in the germline V gene. V lost 6 bases, J lost 4 bases, and 18 bases lay in between. This CDR3 region has 16 residues.

The CDR3 sequence is CASSLGISSNQPQHF. In DNA form, the CDR3 reads TGTGCCAGCAGCCTAGGTATAAGCAGCAATCAGCCCCAGCATTTT. The chain recombines TRBV5-6 with TRBJ1-5; D gene ambiguous. In germline, CDR1 is SGHDT, CDR2 YYEEEE. V dropped 4 bases and J dropped 1 base, with 12 bases sitting between them. This CDR3 is built from 15 residues.

This clone was picked up a small number of times. The chain is built from TRBV6-1 and TRBJ1-2, with TRBD1 as a possible D gene (5 bases). The CDR3 contains 15 residues. V gave up 0 bases and J gave up 5 bases, with 13 bases separating them. CDR1 is MNHNS, CDR2 SASEGT, per germline. CDR3 bases: TGTGCCAGCAGTGAAGCCCGAGGACAAGGATATGGCTACACCTTC. Its translation: CASSEARGQGYGYTF.